Below, 21 T cell receptor beta chains from the same sample are listed, as sequenced in a study of CD8 T cells in Susac syndrome. It was with random hexamers that 0.5 to 1 ug RNA was reverse transcribed. MiXCR was run by TCRdb on the immunoSEQ multiplex PCR reads, yielding one entry per CDR3 protein. The sample contains 150,000 to 200,000 distinct CDR3 sequences, around 94% of which appear only once. Sequencing was performed on CD4+ T cells from PBMCs. The receptors here all came from a human donor with multiple sclerosis.

This chain links TRBV6-2 or TRBV6-3 with TRBJ2-1, with TRBD2 matching over 10 bases. After removal of 6 bases from V and 0 bases from J, the junction contained 5 bases not matched to a gene. Germline V gene data show CDR1 as MNHEY and CDR2 as SVGEGT. This CDR3 is built from 16 residues. CDR3 bases: TGTGCCAGCAGGCTACTAGCGGGATTCTCCTACAATGAGCAGTTCTTC. Its protein is CASRLLAGFSYNEQFF.

V and J are TRBV2 and TRBJ2-7; D possibly corresponds to TRBD2 (5 bases). V shed 8 bases and J shed 2 bases, with 10 bases lying between them. Germline V CDR1 and CDR2: SNHLY, FYNNEI. The CDR3 runs 12 residues. The CDR3 sequence is CASGGFTYEQYF. The CDR3 nucleotides read TGTGCCAGCGGAGGTTTTACCTACGAGCAGTACTTC.

V gene TRBV7-2 combines with J gene TRBJ1-6, with a possible D match to TRBD1 (6 bases). Germline assignment: CDR1 SGHTA and CDR2 FQGNSA. This CDR3 is 13 amino acids long. Deletions cut 5 bases from V and 10 bases from J, with 12 bases between. CDR3 loop: CASSLRQASPLHF. In DNA form, the CDR3 reads TGTGCCAGCAGCCTACGACAGGCATCACCCCTCCACTTT.

V and J are TRBV24-1 and TRBJ2-7; D ambiguous. Germline V CDR1 and CDR2: KGHDR, SFDVKD. Trimming stripped 8 bases from V and 0 bases from J, with 22 bases between. This CDR3 comprises 17 residues. The CDR3 is CATIPLARTPLSYEQYF. In DNA, the CDR3 is TGTGCCACCATACCCTTGGCTCGTACCCCCCTCTCCTACGAGCAGTACTTC.

V and J are TRBV7-2 and TRBJ2-1, with D tentatively TRBD1 or TRBD2 (6 bases each). The germline CDR1 and CDR2 sequences are SGHTA and FQGNSA. V was cut by 2 bases and J by 9 bases, with 17 bases left in between. This CDR3 contains 15 residues. Written as DNA, the CDR3 is TGTGCCAGCAGCTTAAGGGGGGCTAGTGCTGGTGAGCAGTTCTTC. Its protein product is CASSLRGASAGEQFF.

The gene calls are TRBV24-1 and TRBJ2-1; 14 bases agree with TRBD2. V gave up 3 bases and J gave up 1 base; unmatched junction bases: 7. Germline lookup yields CDR1 KGHDR and CDR2 SFDVKD. This CDR3 has 19 amino acids. The CDR3 region is CATSDTTSGRAGSYNEQFF. The CDR3 DNA follows: TGTGCCACCAGTGATACGACTAGCGGGAGGGCGGGGTCCTACAATGAGCAGTTCTTC.

The chain employs TRBV9 and TRBJ2-7; TRBD1 matches 9 bases. The CDR3 loop spans 15 amino acids. CDR1 SGDLS and CDR2 YYNGEE come from the germline V gene. Trimming at V came to 1 base and at J to 1 base, leaving 3 bases not matched to a gene. CDR3 DNA sequence: TGTGCCAGCAGCGTAACTGGGACAGGGTCCTACGAGCAGTACTTC. Its protein product is CASSVTGTGSYEQYF.

The J gene is TRBJ2-3, the V gene TRBV5-4, with D tentatively TRBD2 (5 bases). Germline lookup yields CDR1 SGHNT and CDR2 YYREEE (reference sequence). The CDR3 runs 15 residues. Trimming took off 4 bases at V and 0 bases at J, with 12 bases between the two ends. The CDR3 loop is CASSPGWASTDTQYF. CDR3 sequence (DNA): TGTGCCAGCAGCCCGGGGTGGGCGAGCACAGATACGCAGTATTTT.

The chain carries TRBV27 and TRBJ1-4; 10 bases align to TRBD1. With 6 bases clipped from V and 12 bases from J, the junction kept 13 bases outside the gene matches. The germline V gene has CDR1 MNHEY and CDR2 SMNVEV (reference sequence). CDR3 size: 15 residues. For the CDR3, the DNA is TGTGCCAGCAGCACACCGGGACAGGGGAAGGAAGAACTGTTTTTT. Amino acids: CASSTPGQGKEELFF.

The chain is built from TRBV28 and TRBJ2-7, with 8 positions matching TRBD2. V lost 6 bases and J lost 5; bases outside the gene matches: 9. This CDR3 has 14 amino acids. Germline V CDR1 and CDR2: MDHEN, SYDVKM. The CDR3 bases are TGTGCCAGCAGCTATAGCGGGGTCCGGAACGAGCAGTACTTC. As protein: CASSYSGVRNEQYF.

The rearrangement uses TRBV2 and TRBJ1-1; weak D call: TRBD1 (5 bases). Germline CDR1 is SNHLY and CDR2 is FYNNEI. V lost 7 bases and J 5 bases, leaving 14 bases between the germline ends. The CDR3 extends over 13 amino acids. The CDR3 DNA is TGTGCCAGCACCAGCGACAGTCGTACTGAAGCTTTCTTT. Its translation: CASTSDSRTEAFF.

The chain employs TRBV7-9 and TRBJ2-5; D remains unclear. Germline CDR1 and CDR2: SEHNR and FQNEAQ (reference sequence). This CDR3 has 13 residues. V lost 5 bases, J lost 6 bases, and 13 bases lay in between. This CDR3 is CASSPREGKTQYF. The DNA for the CDR3 is TGTGCCAGCAGCCCAAGGGAAGGGAAGACCCAGTACTTC.

This chain uses TRBV4-3 with TRBJ2-1, with D possibly being TRBD2 (6 bases). Germline CDR1 is LGHNA and CDR2 is YSLEER. This CDR3 is 20 amino acids long. The germline V and J ends were trimmed by 0 bases and 9 bases, with 30 bases remaining between them. The CDR3 coding sequence is TGCGCCAGCAGCCAAGAGCAGAGTAGCATGTCCCGGGAGTATGATAGTGAGCAGTTCTTC. It translates to CASSQEQSSMSREYDSEQFF.

The chain is built from TRBV30 and TRBJ1-1; D is ambiguous. This CDR3 region has 14 residues. V lost 3 bases, J lost 4 bases, and 15 bases lay in between. The germline V gene has CDR1 GTSNPN and CDR2 SVGIG (reference sequence). DNA for the CDR3: TGTGCCTGGAGGTACGAGGGTGGGATCACTGAAGCTTTCTTT. Its protein product is CAWRYEGGITEAFF. Combining the CDR3 with reference TRBV30 and TRBJ1-1 gives the whole variable domain SQTIHQWPATLVQPVGSPLSLECTVEGTSNPNLYWYRQAAGRGLQLLFYSVGIGQISSEVPQNLSASRPQDRQFILSSKKLLLSDSGFYLCAWRYEGGITEAFFGQGTRLTVV.

The chain recombines TRBV29-1 with TRBJ1-1, with no clear D. Germline assignment: CDR1 SQVTM and CDR2 ANQGSEA. Trimming pared 1 base from V and 4 bases from J, leaving 10 bases between. The CDR3 consists of 13 residues. CDR3 loop: CSVEGGWTTEAFF. DNA of the CDR3: TGCAGCGTTGAAGGGGGTTGGACCACTGAAGCTTTCTTT.

The rearrangement uses TRBV6-2 or TRBV6-3 and TRBJ2-7, with D unresolved. Trimming left V 2 bases short and J 1 base short, with 9 bases between. The length of the CDR3 is 14 residues. Germline V gene lookup returns CDR1 MNHEY and CDR2 SVGEGT. The CDR3: CASSYPDQSYEQYF. The CDR3 DNA follows: TGTGCCAGCAGTTACCCGGATCAGTCCTACGAGCAGTACTTC.

The chain employs TRBV4-3 and TRBJ1-5; D gene unclear. Germline V gene lookup returns CDR1 LGHNA and CDR2 YSLEER. The CDR3 consists of 13 residues. V was cut by 1 base and J by 6 bases, with 7 bases left in between. CDR3 DNA sequence: TGCGCCAGCAGCCAAGCCAGTGGTCAGCCCCAGCATTTT. Protein product: CASSQASGQPQHF.

This chain links TRBV7-9 with TRBJ2-2; maybe TRBD2 (5 bases). Trimming cost V 5 bases and J 5 bases, with 18 bases left between them. Per the germline V gene, CDR1 is SEHNR and CDR2 is FQNEAQ (reference sequence). This CDR3 contains 16 residues. The CDR3 region has the DNA TGTGCCAGCAGCCTTGGCCCGACTGAGCGGACCGGGGAGCTGTTTTTT. It specifies CASSLGPTERTGELFF. Full variable domain (missing parts from reference TRBV7-9 and TRBJ2-2): DTGVSQNPRHKITKRGQNVTFRCDPISEHNRLYWYRQTLGQGPEFLTYFQNEAQLEKSRLLSDRFSAERPKGSFSTLEIQRTEQGDSAMYLCASSLGPTERTGELFFGEGSRLTVL.

In DNA, the CDR3 is TGTGCCAGCAGTGAAGCGCCGGACCTGAGGGCACAGCCCCAGCATTTT. Its translation: CASSEAPDLRAQPQHF. This sequence joins TRBV6-1 and TRBJ1-5; D uncertain. From germline, CDR1 is MNHNS and CDR2 SASEGT. V gave up 0 bases and J gave up 7 bases, with 16 bases separating them. There are 16 residues in the CDR3.

The chain links TRBV19 to TRBJ1-5; 7 bases fit TRBD1. The CDR3 totals 14 residues. Germline lookup yields CDR1 LNHDA and CDR2 SQIVND (reference sequence). V was pared by 4 bases and J by 3 bases, with 3 bases of the junction left unmatched. The CDR3 protein is CASSTTGNNQPQHF. CDR3 in DNA: TGTGCCAGTAGTACGACAGGGAACAATCAGCCCCAGCATTTT.

This sequence joins TRBV12-3 or TRBV12-4 and TRBJ1-1; 7 bases are a match to TRBD1. There are 14 residues in the CDR3. Trimming at V came to 6 bases and at J to 2 bases, leaving 6 bases not matched to a gene. The CDR3: CASRAGTENTEAFF. Written as DNA, the CDR3 is TGTGCCAGCAGGGCCGGGACAGAAAACACTGAAGCTTTCTTT.